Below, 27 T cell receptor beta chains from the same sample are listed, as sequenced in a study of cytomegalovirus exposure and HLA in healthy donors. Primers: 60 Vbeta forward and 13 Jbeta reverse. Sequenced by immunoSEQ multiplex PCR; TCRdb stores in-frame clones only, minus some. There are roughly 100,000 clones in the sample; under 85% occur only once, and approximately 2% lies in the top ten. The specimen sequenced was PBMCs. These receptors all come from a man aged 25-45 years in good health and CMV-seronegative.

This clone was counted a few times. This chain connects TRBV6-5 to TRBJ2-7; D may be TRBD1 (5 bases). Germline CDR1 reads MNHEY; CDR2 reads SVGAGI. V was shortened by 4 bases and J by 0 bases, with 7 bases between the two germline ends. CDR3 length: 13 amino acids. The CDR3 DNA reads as TGTGCCAGCAGTTTGGGGCGCTCCTACGAGCAGTACTTC. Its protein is CASSLGRSYEQYF.

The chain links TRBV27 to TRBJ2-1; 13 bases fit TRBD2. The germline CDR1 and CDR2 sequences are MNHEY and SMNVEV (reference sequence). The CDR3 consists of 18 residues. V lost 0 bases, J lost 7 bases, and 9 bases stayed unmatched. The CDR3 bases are TGTGCCAGCAGTTTATCTTTCGGGACTAGCGGGGACGTAAATGAGCAGTTCTTC. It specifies CASSLSFGTSGDVNEQFF.

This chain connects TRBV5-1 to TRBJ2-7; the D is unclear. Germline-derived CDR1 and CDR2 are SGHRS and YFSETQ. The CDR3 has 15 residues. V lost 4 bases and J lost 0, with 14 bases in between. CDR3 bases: TGCGCCAGCAGCGGCGGTTGGAGCTACTCCTACGAGCAGTACTTC. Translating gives CASSGGWSYSYEQYF.

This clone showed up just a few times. CDR3 DNA: TGTGCCAGCAGCTTTGCGGGAGGAGGAGACAATGAGCAGTTCTTC. Translated: CASSFAGGGDNEQFF. This chain connects TRBV11-2 to TRBJ2-1, with TRBD2 matching over 8 bases. The CDR3 covers 15 residues. Looked up from germline, CDR1 is SGHAT and CDR2 is FQNNGV. V shed 3 bases, J shed 5 bases, and the junction held 6 bases outside the gene matches.

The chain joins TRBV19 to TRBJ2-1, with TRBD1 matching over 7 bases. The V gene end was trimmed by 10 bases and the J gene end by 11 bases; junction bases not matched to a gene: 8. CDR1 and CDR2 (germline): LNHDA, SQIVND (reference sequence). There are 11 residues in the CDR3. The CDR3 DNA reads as TGTGCCACTTTACAGGGGAATAAGCAGTTCTTC. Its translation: CATLQGNKQFF.

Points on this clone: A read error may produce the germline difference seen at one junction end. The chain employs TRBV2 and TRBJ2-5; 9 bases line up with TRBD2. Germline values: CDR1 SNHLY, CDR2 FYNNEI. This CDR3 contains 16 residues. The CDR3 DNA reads TGTGCCAGCAGGGAAGGCCGGACTAGCGAGAGAGAGACCCAGTACTTC. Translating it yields CASREGRTSERETQYF.

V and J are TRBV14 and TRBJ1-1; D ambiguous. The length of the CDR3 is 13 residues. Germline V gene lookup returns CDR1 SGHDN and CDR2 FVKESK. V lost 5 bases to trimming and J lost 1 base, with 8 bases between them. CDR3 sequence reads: CASSSQENTEAFF. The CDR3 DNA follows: TGTGCCAGCAGCTCCCAGGAGAACACTGAAGCTTTCTTT.

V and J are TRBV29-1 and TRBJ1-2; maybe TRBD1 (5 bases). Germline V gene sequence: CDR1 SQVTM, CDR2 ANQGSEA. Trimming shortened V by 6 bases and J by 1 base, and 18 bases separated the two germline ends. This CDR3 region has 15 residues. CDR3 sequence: CSVAGGADINYGYTF. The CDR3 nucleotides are TGCAGCGTGGCGGGAGGGGCGGACATTAACTATGGCTACACCTTC.

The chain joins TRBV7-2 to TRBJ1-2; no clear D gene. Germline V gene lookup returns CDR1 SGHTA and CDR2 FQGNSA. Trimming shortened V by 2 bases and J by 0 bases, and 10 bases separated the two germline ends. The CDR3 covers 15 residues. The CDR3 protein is CASSLQQQPNYGYTF. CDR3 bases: TGTGCCAGCAGCTTACAACAGCAACCTAACTATGGCTACACCTTC.

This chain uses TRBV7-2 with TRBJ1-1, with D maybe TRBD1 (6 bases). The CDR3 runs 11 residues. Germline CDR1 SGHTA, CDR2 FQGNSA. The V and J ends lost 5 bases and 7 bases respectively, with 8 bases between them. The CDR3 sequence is CASSQDSEAFF. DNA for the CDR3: TGTGCCAGCAGCCAGGACAGTGAAGCTTTCTTT.

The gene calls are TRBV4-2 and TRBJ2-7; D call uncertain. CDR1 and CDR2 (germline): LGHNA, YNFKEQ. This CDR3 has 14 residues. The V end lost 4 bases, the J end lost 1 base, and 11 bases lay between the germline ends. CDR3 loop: CASSPAASSYEQYF. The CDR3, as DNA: TGTGCCAGCAGCCCCGCAGCGTCATCCTACGAGCAGTACTTC.

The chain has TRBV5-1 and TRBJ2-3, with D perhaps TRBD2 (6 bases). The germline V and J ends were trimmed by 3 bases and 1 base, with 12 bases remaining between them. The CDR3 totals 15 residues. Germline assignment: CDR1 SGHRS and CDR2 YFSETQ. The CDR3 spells CASSWGVQRTDTQYF. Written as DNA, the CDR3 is TGCGCCAGCAGCTGGGGGGTCCAGCGCACAGATACGCAGTATTTT.

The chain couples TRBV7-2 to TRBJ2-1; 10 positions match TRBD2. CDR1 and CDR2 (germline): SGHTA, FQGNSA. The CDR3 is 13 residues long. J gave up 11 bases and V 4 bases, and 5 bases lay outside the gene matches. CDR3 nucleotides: TGTGCCAGCAGCTCGCGGACTAGCGGCCAGCAGTTCTTC. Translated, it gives CASSSRTSGQQFF.

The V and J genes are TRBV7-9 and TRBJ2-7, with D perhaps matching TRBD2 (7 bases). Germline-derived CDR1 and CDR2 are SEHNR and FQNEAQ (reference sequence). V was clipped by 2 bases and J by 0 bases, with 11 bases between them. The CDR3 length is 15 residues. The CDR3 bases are TGTGCCAGCAGCTTAAGGGGGGGGGACTCCTACGAGCAGTACTTC. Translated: CASSLRGGDSYEQYF.

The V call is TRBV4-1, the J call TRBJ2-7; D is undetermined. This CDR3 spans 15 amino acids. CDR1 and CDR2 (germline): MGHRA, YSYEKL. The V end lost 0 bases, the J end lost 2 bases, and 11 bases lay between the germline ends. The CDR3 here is CASSQDSLEAYEQYF. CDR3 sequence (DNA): TGCGCCAGCAGCCAAGATAGCCTCGAAGCCTACGAGCAGTACTTC.

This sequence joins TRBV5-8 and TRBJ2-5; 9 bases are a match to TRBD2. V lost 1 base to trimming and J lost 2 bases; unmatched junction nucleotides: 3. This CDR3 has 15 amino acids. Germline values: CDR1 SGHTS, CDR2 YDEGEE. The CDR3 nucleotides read TGTGCCAGCAGCTTGTACCTAGCGGGGCAAGAGACCCAGTACTTC. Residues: CASSLYLAGQETQYF.

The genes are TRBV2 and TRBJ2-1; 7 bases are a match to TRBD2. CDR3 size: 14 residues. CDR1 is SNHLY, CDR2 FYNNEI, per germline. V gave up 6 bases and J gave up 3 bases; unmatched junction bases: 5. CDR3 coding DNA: TGTGCCAGCAGGTCCCTAGCGGTCTACAATGAGCAGTTCTTC. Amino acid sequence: CASRSLAVYNEQFF.

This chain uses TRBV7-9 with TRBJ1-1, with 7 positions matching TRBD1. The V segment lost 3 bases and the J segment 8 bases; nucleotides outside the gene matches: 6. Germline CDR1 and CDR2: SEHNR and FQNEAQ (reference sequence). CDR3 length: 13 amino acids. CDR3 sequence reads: CASSFAGTEEAFF. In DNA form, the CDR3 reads TGTGCCAGCAGCTTCGCAGGGACAGAGGAAGCTTTCTTT.

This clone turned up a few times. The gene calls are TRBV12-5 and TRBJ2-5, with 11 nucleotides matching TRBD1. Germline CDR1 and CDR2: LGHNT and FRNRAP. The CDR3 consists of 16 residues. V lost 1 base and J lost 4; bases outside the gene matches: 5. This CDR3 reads CASGLGTGGIGETQYF. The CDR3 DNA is TGTGCTAGTGGTTTGGGGACAGGGGGCATTGGAGAGACCCAGTACTTC.

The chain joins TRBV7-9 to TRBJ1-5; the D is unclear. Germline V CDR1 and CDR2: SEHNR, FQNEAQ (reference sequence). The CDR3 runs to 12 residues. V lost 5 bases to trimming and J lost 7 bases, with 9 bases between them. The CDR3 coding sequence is TGTGCCAGCAGCCCCACGGGACAGCCCCAGCATTTT. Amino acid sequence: CASSPTGQPQHF.

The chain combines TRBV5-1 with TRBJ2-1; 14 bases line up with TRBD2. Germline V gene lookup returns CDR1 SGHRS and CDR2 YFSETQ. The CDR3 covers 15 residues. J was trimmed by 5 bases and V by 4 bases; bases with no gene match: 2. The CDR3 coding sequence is TGCGCCAGCAGCCTGGGACTAGCGGGGGACAATGAGCAGTTCTTC. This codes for CASSLGLAGDNEQFF.

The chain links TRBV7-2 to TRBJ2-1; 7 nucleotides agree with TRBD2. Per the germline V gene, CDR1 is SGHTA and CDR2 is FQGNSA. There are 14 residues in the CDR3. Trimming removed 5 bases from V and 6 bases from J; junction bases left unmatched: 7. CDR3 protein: CASSPLTSSNEQFF. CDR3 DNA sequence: TGTGCCAGCAGCCCATTGACTAGCTCCAATGAGCAGTTCTTC.

The CDR3: CASSPAGGSEQYF. The CDR3 DNA reads as TGTGCCAGCTCACCTGCGGGGGGAAGCGAGCAGTACTTC. The genes are TRBV18 and TRBJ2-7; 8 bases map to TRBD2. The CDR3 spans 13 residues. V shed 3 bases and J 6 bases; nucleotides not matched to a gene: 4. Germline loops: CDR1 KGHSH, CDR2 LQKENI. The whole variable domain, remainder taken from reference TRBV18 and TRBJ2-7, is NAGVMQNPRHLVRRRGQEARLRCSPMKGHSHVYWYRQLPEEGLKFMVYLQKENIIDESGMPKERFSAEFPKEGPSILRIQQVVRGDSAAYFCASSPAGGSEQYFGPGTRLTVT.

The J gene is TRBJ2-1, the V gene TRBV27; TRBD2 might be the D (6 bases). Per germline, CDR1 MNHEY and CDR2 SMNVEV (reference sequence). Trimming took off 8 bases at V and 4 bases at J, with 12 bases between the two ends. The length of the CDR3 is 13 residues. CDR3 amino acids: CASRSGYYNEQFF. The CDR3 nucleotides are TGTGCCAGCCGAAGCGGGTATTACAATGAGCAGTTCTTC.

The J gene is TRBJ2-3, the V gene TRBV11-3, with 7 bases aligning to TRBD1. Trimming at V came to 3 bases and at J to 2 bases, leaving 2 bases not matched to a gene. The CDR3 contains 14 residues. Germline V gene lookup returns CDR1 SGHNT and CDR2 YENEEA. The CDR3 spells CASSLGQHTDTQYF. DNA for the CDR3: TGTGCCAGCAGCTTGGGACAGCACACAGATACGCAGTATTTT.

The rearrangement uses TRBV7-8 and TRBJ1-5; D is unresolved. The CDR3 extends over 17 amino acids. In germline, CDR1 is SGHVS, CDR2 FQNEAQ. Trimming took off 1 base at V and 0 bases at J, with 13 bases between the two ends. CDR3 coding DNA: TGTGCCAGCAGCTTAGTCGGTCGGGTTTATAGCAATCAGCCCCAGCATTTT. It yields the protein CASSLVGRVYSNQPQHF.

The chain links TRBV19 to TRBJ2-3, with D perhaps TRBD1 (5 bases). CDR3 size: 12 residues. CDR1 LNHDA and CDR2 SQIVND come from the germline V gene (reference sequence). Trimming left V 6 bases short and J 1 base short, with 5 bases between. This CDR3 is CASRGGTDTQYF. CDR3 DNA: TGTGCCAGTAGAGGGGGCACAGATACGCAGTATTTT.